This T cell receptor (beta chain) was identified during a study of blood T cell repertoires in COVID-19. TCRdb's copy holds only in-frame clones and misses some; the assay was immunoSEQ multiplex PCR. In the table there are 150,000 to 200,000 clones, about 90% of which are singletons. Germline CDR1 and CDR2: LNHDA and SQIVND (reference sequence). Between the trimmed V and J ends, which lost 2 bases and 5 bases, there was a span of 12 bases. The CDR3 consists of 15 residues. Participant-given clinical history determined each cohort assignment. The sample comprised PBMCs or T cells enriched from blood (not recorded which). The chain joins TRBV19 to TRBJ2-2; D might be TRBD2 (5 bases). The source is a woman aged 18-29 years who had recovered from COVID-19. CDR3 coding DNA: TGTGCCAGTAGTATACCCCGGGAAACAACCGGGGAGCTGTTTTTT. Protein sequence: CASSIPRETTGELFF.